Listed below are T cell receptor beta chains from one sample, sequenced in a study of post-analysis software for immune sequencing data. TCRdb reanalysed the PCR reads using MiXCR and keeps one entry per CDR3 protein. This table has roughly 800,000 distinct CDR3 sequences, about 27% appearing once. The sample comprised blood. These receptors all come from a girl under 18 with multiple sclerosis. CDR3s include the opening cysteine and the closing phenylalanine or tryptophan. Each record gives: D gene, clone size, V gene, J gene, CDR3 DNA, CDR3 protein. D genes are given only for firm matches. A clone size is listed for some rows: how often the clone was seen (once, few, many), or a class if it is expanded.

d_call: -; clone_size: -; v_call: TRBV6-2/TRBV6-3; j_call: TRBJ1-1; cdr3_nt: TGTGCCAGCAGTTACGGGGGCACGGACACTGAAGCTTTCTTT; cdr3_aa: CASSYGGTDTEAFF
d_call: -; clone_size: few; v_call: TRBV4-3; j_call: TRBJ2-7; cdr3_nt: TGCGCCAGCTCCTCGGACGGGCCCTACGAGCAGTACTTC; cdr3_aa: CASSSDGPYEQYF
d_call: -; clone_size: few; v_call: TRBV3-1; j_call: TRBJ2-5; cdr3_nt: TGTGCCAGCAGCCAAGATGTGGCTAGCGCCCAAGAGACCCAGTACTTC; cdr3_aa: CASSQDVASAQETQYF
d_call: -; clone_size: -; v_call: TRBV28; j_call: TRBJ2-1; cdr3_nt: TGTGCCAGCAGTCCCCAACGCGGGGTGGGCTACAATGAGCAGTTCTTC; cdr3_aa: CASSPQRGVGYNEQFF
d_call: TRBD1; clone_size: few; v_call: TRBV15; j_call: TRBJ2-3; cdr3_nt: TGTGCCACCAGCGGAAGACAGGGGGTAACAGATACGCAGTATTTT; cdr3_aa: CATSGRQGVTDTQYF
d_call: TRBD1; clone_size: few; v_call: TRBV6-2/TRBV6-3; j_call: TRBJ2-3; cdr3_nt: TGTGCCAGCAGCTACTATACCACAGGGGGAGGCACAGATACGCAGTATTTT; cdr3_aa: CASSYYTTGGGTDTQYF
d_call: -; clone_size: -; v_call: TRBV20-1; j_call: TRBJ2-3; cdr3_nt: TGCAGTGCTTGGATAGGGACAGATACGCAGTATTTT; cdr3_aa: CSAWIGTDTQYF
d_call: -; clone_size: -; v_call: TRBV28; j_call: TRBJ2-7; cdr3_nt: TGTGCCAGCAGCCCGCCCCACACACAGCAGTACTTC; cdr3_aa: CASSPPHTQQYF
d_call: TRBD2; clone_size: few; v_call: TRBV5-1; j_call: TRBJ2-1; cdr3_nt: TGCGCCAGCAGCTTGTCTGGCGGGGGTTACAATGAGCAGTTCTTC; cdr3_aa: CASSLSGGGYNEQFF
d_call: -; clone_size: -; v_call: TRBV2; j_call: TRBJ1-4; cdr3_nt: TGTGCCAGCACTCCCACGGGAGGACTGCAAAAACTGTTTTTT; cdr3_aa: CASTPTGGLQKLFF
d_call: -; clone_size: few; v_call: TRBV29-1; j_call: TRBJ2-7; cdr3_nt: TGCAGCCCCGTCCCTCGGCGGAGGGCCTACGAGCAGTACTTC; cdr3_aa: CSPVPRRRAYEQYF
d_call: -; clone_size: few; v_call: TRBV11-2; j_call: TRBJ2-1; cdr3_nt: TGTGCCAGCAGGCTCCTCTTACTAGAGGCTGAGCAGTTCTTC; cdr3_aa: CASRLLLLEAEQFF
d_call: -; clone_size: -; v_call: TRBV5-6; j_call: TRBJ1-1; cdr3_nt: TGTGCCAGCAGCTGGGGCCGGGGGAACACTGAAGCTTTCTTT; cdr3_aa: CASSWGRGNTEAFF
d_call: -; clone_size: -; v_call: TRBV7-9; j_call: TRBJ1-4; cdr3_nt: TGTGCCAGCAGCCCTCGGGGAGTGTCTCCAACTAATGAAAAACTGTTTTTT; cdr3_aa: CASSPRGVSPTNEKLFF
d_call: -; clone_size: -; v_call: TRBV7-2; j_call: TRBJ1-6; cdr3_nt: TGTGCCAGCAGCTTAATGTGGTTGTCACCCCTCCACTTT; cdr3_aa: CASSLMWLSPLHF
d_call: -; clone_size: -; v_call: TRBV7-2; j_call: TRBJ2-5; cdr3_nt: TGTGCCAGCAGCGTGGGACCCGGAAAGACGGAAGAGACCCAGTACTTC; cdr3_aa: CASSVGPGKTEETQYF
d_call: -; clone_size: few; v_call: TRBV25-1; j_call: TRBJ2-3; cdr3_nt: TGTGCCAGCAGTGAGTTCGCAGATACGCAGTATTTT; cdr3_aa: CASSEFADTQYF
d_call: -; clone_size: few; v_call: TRBV20-1; j_call: TRBJ2-7; cdr3_nt: TGCAGTGCTAGAGTTCGGGGGGCAGCCTACATGCACGAGCAGTACTTC; cdr3_aa: CSARVRGAAYMHEQYF
d_call: -; clone_size: -; v_call: TRBV20-1; j_call: TRBJ2-7; cdr3_nt: TGCAGTGCTACCGCCAGTCGCTCCTACGAGCAGTACTTC; cdr3_aa: CSATASRSYEQYF
d_call: -; clone_size: -; v_call: TRBV15; j_call: TRBJ2-1; cdr3_nt: TGTGCCACCAGCAGAGACAGGGCGCAGTTCTTC; cdr3_aa: CATSRDRAQFF
d_call: -; clone_size: many; v_call: TRBV20-1; j_call: TRBJ2-7; cdr3_nt: TGCAGTGCTAGAGTACCCGGGTACGAGCAGTACTTC; cdr3_aa: CSARVPGYEQYF
d_call: -; clone_size: once; v_call: TRBV19; j_call: TRBJ2-3; cdr3_nt: TGTGCCAGTATGGGGAGTCCTCCCACCGGGTATACGCAGTATTTT; cdr3_aa: CASMGSPPTGYTQYF
d_call: TRBD2; clone_size: -; v_call: TRBV27; j_call: TRBJ2-3; cdr3_nt: TGTGCCAGCACCTCACTAGCGGGACCCGCGGGGGCGCAGTATTTT; cdr3_aa: CASTSLAGPAGAQYF
d_call: -; clone_size: -; v_call: TRBV5-1; j_call: TRBJ1-1; cdr3_nt: TGCGCCAGCAGCCCGACAGCTACAGTTCAGGTAGCTTTCTTT; cdr3_aa: CASSPTATVQVAFF
d_call: -; clone_size: -; v_call: TRBV28; j_call: TRBJ2-3; cdr3_nt: TGTGCCAGCAGTCTGGCGGGGCGTCCCACAGATACGCAGTATTTT; cdr3_aa: CASSLAGRPTDTQYF
d_call: -; clone_size: -; v_call: TRBV5-1; j_call: TRBJ2-1; cdr3_nt: TGCGCCAGCAGCTTGGTATTGCGGCTAGGGCTGAATCATGAGCAGTTCTTC; cdr3_aa: CASSLVLRLGLNHEQFF
d_call: -; clone_size: -; v_call: TRBV6-2/TRBV6-3; j_call: TRBJ1-2; cdr3_nt: TGTGCCAGCAGTCCCCCACAGGGACGGATTTATGGCTACACCTTC; cdr3_aa: CASSPPQGRIYGYTF
d_call: -; clone_size: -; v_call: TRBV6-6; j_call: TRBJ1-2; cdr3_nt: TGTGCCAGCAGTTGGGATCCGACAGCGAGCTATGGCTACACCTTC; cdr3_aa: CASSWDPTASYGYTF
d_call: -; clone_size: few; v_call: TRBV9; j_call: TRBJ2-2; cdr3_nt: TGTGCCAGCAGCGTAGAGGGTTACACCGGGGAGCTGTTTTTT; cdr3_aa: CASSVEGYTGELFF
d_call: TRBD2; clone_size: few; v_call: TRBV24-1; j_call: TRBJ2-7; cdr3_nt: TGTGCCACCAGTGATCCTCACCTAGCGGCCTACGAGCAGTACTTC; cdr3_aa: CATSDPHLAAYEQYF
d_call: TRBD2; clone_size: few; v_call: TRBV9; j_call: TRBJ2-1; cdr3_nt: TGTGCCAGCAGCCCGGGGGGGAGTCCCAATGAGCAGTTCTTC; cdr3_aa: CASSPGGSPNEQFF
d_call: -; clone_size: few; v_call: TRBV5-1; j_call: TRBJ1-1; cdr3_nt: TGCGCCAGCAGCTCCAGGGATTTGAACACTGAAGCTTTCTTT; cdr3_aa: CASSSRDLNTEAFF
d_call: TRBD1; clone_size: -; v_call: TRBV7-9; j_call: TRBJ1-4; cdr3_nt: TGTGCCAGCAGCTCGACAGGGCACCATGAAAAACTGTTTTTT; cdr3_aa: CASSSTGHHEKLFF
d_call: TRBD1; clone_size: -; v_call: TRBV13; j_call: TRBJ1-2; cdr3_nt: TGTGCCAGCAGCCAAGGGACAGGAACTAACTATGGCTACACCTTC; cdr3_aa: CASSQGTGTNYGYTF
d_call: -; clone_size: few; v_call: TRBV7-2; j_call: TRBJ2-5; cdr3_nt: TGTGCCAGCAGCTTAGTACGGGGGGCGGGAGAGACCCAGTACTTC; cdr3_aa: CASSLVRGAGETQYF
d_call: TRBD1; clone_size: -; v_call: TRBV2; j_call: TRBJ2-1; cdr3_nt: TGTGCCAGCAGTGAAGCCAGGGGGACAGGGTGGTATGAGCAGTTCTTC; cdr3_aa: CASSEARGTGWYEQFF
d_call: -; clone_size: many; v_call: TRBV5-1; j_call: TRBJ1-2; cdr3_nt: TGCGCCAGCAGCTTGGAGGCCAGCTATGGCTACACCTTC; cdr3_aa: CASSLEASYGYTF
d_call: TRBD1; clone_size: few; v_call: TRBV6-5; j_call: TRBJ1-6; cdr3_nt: TGTGCCAGCAGTCAAAAACCGACAGGGGGTAATTCACCCCTCCACTTT; cdr3_aa: CASSQKPTGGNSPLHF
d_call: -; clone_size: -; v_call: TRBV3-1; j_call: TRBJ1-4; cdr3_nt: TGTGCCAGCAGCCAAGGGTCGGGCACCTCCGGTGAAAAACTGTTTTTT; cdr3_aa: CASSQGSGTSGEKLFF
d_call: -; clone_size: few; v_call: TRBV7-2; j_call: TRBJ2-3; cdr3_nt: TGTGCCAGCAGTTCACTCCCCGCGGGTACCTCCCCGCAGTATTTT; cdr3_aa: CASSSLPAGTSPQYF
d_call: -; clone_size: -; v_call: TRBV27; j_call: TRBJ2-1; cdr3_nt: TGTGCCAGCAGTTCCCCCCGACAGCCATCCTACAATGAGCAGTTCTTC; cdr3_aa: CASSSPRQPSYNEQFF
d_call: TRBD2; clone_size: -; v_call: TRBV7-2; j_call: TRBJ2-7; cdr3_nt: TGTGCCAGCAGCTTAGGGGGGCTGGCGGGAGGATACCCCTACGAGCAGTACTTC; cdr3_aa: CASSLGGLAGGYPYEQYF
d_call: -; clone_size: -; v_call: TRBV21-1; j_call: TRBJ1-2; cdr3_nt: TGTGCCACCGGAGACGGACAGGGGGCATACTATGGCTACACCTTC; cdr3_aa: CATGDGQGAYYGYTF
d_call: TRBD1; clone_size: few; v_call: TRBV5-1; j_call: TRBJ2-7; cdr3_nt: TGCGCCAGCAGCTTGACCGGACAGGGGGCGAACGAGCAGTACTTC; cdr3_aa: CASSLTGQGANEQYF
d_call: -; clone_size: few; v_call: TRBV27; j_call: TRBJ1-2; cdr3_nt: TGTGCCAGCAGTTTGGATATTGGGGGGGCGCAGGTTAATGGCTACACCTTC; cdr3_aa: CASSLDIGGAQVNGYTF
d_call: -; clone_size: -; v_call: TRBV7-2; j_call: TRBJ2-7; cdr3_nt: TGTGCCAGCAGCTTAGGCGGTTATAGGCAGCTTCACAATGAGCAGTACTTC; cdr3_aa: CASSLGGYRQLHNEQYF
d_call: TRBD2; clone_size: few; v_call: TRBV20-1; j_call: TRBJ2-1; cdr3_nt: TGCAGTGCTCAGGGAGCGGGAGGCCTGTATAGCGATGAGCAGTTCTTC; cdr3_aa: CSAQGAGGLYSDEQFF
d_call: -; clone_size: -; v_call: TRBV7-9; j_call: TRBJ2-3; cdr3_nt: TGTGCCAGCAGCTTTCGAGGGAGGCTTGGAGATACGCAGTATTTT; cdr3_aa: CASSFRGRLGDTQYF
d_call: -; clone_size: -; v_call: TRBV20-1; j_call: TRBJ1-5; cdr3_nt: TGCAGTGCTGCCGGGAAAGGTAGTGGCAATCAGCCCCAGCATTTT; cdr3_aa: CSAAGKGSGNQPQHF
d_call: -; clone_size: few; v_call: TRBV5-1; j_call: TRBJ1-1; cdr3_nt: TGCGCCAGCAGCCCGAGGCAGGGTAGCACTGAAGCTTTCTTT; cdr3_aa: CASSPRQGSTEAFF
d_call: -; clone_size: -; v_call: TRBV7-2; j_call: TRBJ2-3; cdr3_nt: TGTGCCAGCAGCCGGGACTCTCTTAACACAGATACGCAGTATTTT; cdr3_aa: CASSRDSLNTDTQYF
d_call: -; clone_size: -; v_call: TRBV2; j_call: TRBJ1-6; cdr3_nt: TGTGCCAGCAGTGAGACTTCAGGGTATAATTCACCCCTCCACTTT; cdr3_aa: CASSETSGYNSPLHF
d_call: -; clone_size: -; v_call: TRBV6-5; j_call: TRBJ2-3; cdr3_nt: TGTGCCAGCTCACGAGGGGGGGGAGGGCCCTCGGATACGCAGTATTTT; cdr3_aa: CASSRGGGGPSDTQYF
d_call: -; clone_size: few; v_call: TRBV5-1; j_call: TRBJ1-4; cdr3_nt: TGCGCCAGCAGCTTACCTCAGGATGAAAAACTGTTTTTT; cdr3_aa: CASSLPQDEKLFF
d_call: -; clone_size: -; v_call: TRBV28; j_call: TRBJ2-5; cdr3_nt: TGTGCCAGCGGCCGTGGGCAGACCCAGTACTTC; cdr3_aa: CASGRGQTQYF